This T cell receptor beta chain was captured in a study of T cell changes during pregnancy in multiple sclerosis. Measured with immunoSEQ multiplex PCR; TCRdb has only the in-frame clones, and not every one. Here the sample spans under 75,000 clones, around 90% being singletons. V shed 0 bases, J shed 5 bases, and the junction held 5 bases outside the gene matches. The CDR3 covers 16 residues. Germline V CDR1 and CDR2: PRHDT, FYEKMQ (reference sequence). This chain joins TRBV13 and TRBJ2-3; the match to TRBD1 covers 10 bases. This receptor was identified in a female donor in good health, enrolled as a control in a pregnancy study. The sequencing here drew on peripheral blood, taken in the third trimester of pregnancy. Here the CDR3 reads CASSLGGQGIEDTQYF. CDR3 bases: TGTGCCAGCAGCTTAGGGGGACAGGGGATCGAAGATACGCAGTATTTT.